A selection of T cell receptor beta chains follows, all from one sample in a study of cytomegalovirus exposure and HLA in healthy donors. The repertoire was sequenced with immunoSEQ multiplex PCR; TCRdb's copy has only in-frame clones and lacks some. The table has tens of thousands of clones, about 89% seen once. The sequencing input was PBMCs. The receptors shown here come from a woman between 18 and 29 years old in good health and CMV-seronegative. The CDR3 runs from the conserved cysteine through the conserved F or W. A D gene is named only where the DNA matches it firmly. The size of a clone is reported for some rows only, either as once, few or many, or as a class for expanded clones.

D: TRBD1
V: TRBV7-8
J: TRBJ2-3
size: NA
CDR3: CASSIPGGSADTQYF
DNA: TGTGCCAGCAGCATACCAGGGGGTAGCGCAGATACGCAGTATTTT

D: TRBD1
V: TRBV6-5
J: TRBJ2-7
size: NA
CDR3: CASSYSGQGTEQYF
DNA: TGTGCCAGCAGTTACTCGGGACAGGGTACCGAGCAGTACTTC

D: NA
V: TRBV9
J: TRBJ1-5
size: few
CDR3: CASTRSRESQPQHF
DNA: TGTGCCAGCACGAGGAGCAGGGAAAGTCAGCCCCAGCATTTT

D: TRBD1
V: TRBV7-9
J: TRBJ1-2
size: NA
CDR3: CASSSRTGDVTGGYTF
DNA: TGTGCCAGCAGCTCCCGGACAGGGGATGTGACGGGTGGCTACACCTTC

D: TRBD2
V: TRBV7-9
J: TRBJ2-3
size: NA
CDR3: CASSSRLAGEPDTQYF
DNA: TGTGCCAGCAGCTCTAGACTAGCGGGGGAGCCAGATACGCAGTATTTT

D: TRBD1
V: TRBV28
J: TRBJ1-2
size: NA
CDR3: CASSFPFGTGTTYGYTF
DNA: TGTGCCAGCAGTTTTCCTTTCGGGACAGGGACCACCTATGGCTACACCTTC

D: TRBD1
V: TRBV5-1
J: TRBJ2-7
size: NA
CDR3: CASSQWDRTYEQYF
DNA: TGCGCCAGCAGCCAATGGGACAGAACCTACGAGCAGTACTTC

D: TRBD2
V: TRBV27
J: TRBJ2-5
size: NA
CDR3: CASSLWASGGGETQYF
DNA: TGTGCCAGCAGTTTATGGGCTAGCGGGGGGGGAGAGACCCAGTACTTC

D: TRBD1
V: TRBV6-5
J: TRBJ1-2
size: once
CDR3: CASTSTGGRYGYTF
DNA: TGTGCCAGCACCTCGACAGGGGGCCGGTATGGCTACACCTTC

D: NA
V: TRBV4-1
J: TRBJ2-2
size: NA
CDR3: CASSQVGGNTGELFF
DNA: TGCGCCAGCAGCCAAGTAGGGGGAAACACCGGGGAGCTGTTTTTT

D: TRBD1
V: TRBV4-2
J: TRBJ2-2
size: NA
CDR3: CASSQVGGRRGELFF
DNA: TGTGCCAGCAGCCAAGTAGGGGGCCGGCGCGGGGAGCTGTTTTTT

D: NA
V: TRBV11-2
J: TRBJ1-2
size: once
CDR3: CASSLDQGRGYGYTF
DNA: TGTGCCAGCAGCTTAGATCAGGGTCGCGGTTATGGCTACACCTTC

D: TRBD2
V: TRBV10-3
J: TRBJ2-7
size: NA
CDR3: CAISAGTTQNEEQYF
DNA: TGTGCCATCAGTGCCGGGACTACCCAGAACGAGGAGCAGTACTTC

D: TRBD1
V: TRBV5-1
J: TRBJ2-7
size: NA
CDR3: CASSAEGQSLEQYF
DNA: TGCGCCAGCAGTGCTGAGGGACAGAGCTTGGAGCAGTACTTC

D: NA
V: TRBV10-3
J: TRBJ1-3
size: once
CDR3: CAISESLGRPSGNTIYF
DNA: TGTGCCATCAGTGAGTCGTTGGGCAGACCCTCTGGAAACACCATATATTTT

D: TRBD1
V: TRBV19
J: TRBJ1-5
size: NA
CDR3: CASSIATGGTQPQHF
DNA: TGTGCCAGTAGTATAGCCACAGGGGGCACTCAGCCCCAGCATTTT

D: TRBD2
V: TRBV18
J: TRBJ2-3
size: NA
CDR3: CASSPRIVGGGATDTQYF
DNA: TGTGCCAGCTCACCCAGGATAGTCGGCGGGGGAGCAACAGATACGCAGTATTTT

D: TRBD2
V: TRBV11-2
J: TRBJ2-1
size: NA
CDR3: CASSPSFSGAYNEQFF
DNA: TGTGCCAGCAGCCCTTCATTTAGCGGGGCCTACAATGAGCAGTTCTTC

D: NA
V: TRBV7-9
J: TRBJ1-5
size: few
CDR3: CASSLGAVGGQPQHF
DNA: TGTGCCAGCAGCTTAGGCGCAGTGGGAGGTCAGCCCCAGCATTTT

D: NA
V: TRBV9
J: TRBJ2-5
size: NA
CDR3: CASSVGPGGETQYF
DNA: TGTGCCAGCAGCGTAGGTCCTGGAGGGGAGACCCAGTACTTC

D: TRBD2
V: TRBV28
J: TRBJ2-5
size: once
CDR3: CASSAILAGEETQYF
DNA: TGTGCCAGCAGCGCTATACTAGCGGGAGAAGAGACCCAGTACTTC

D: NA
V: TRBV29-1
J: TRBJ1-1
size: NA
CDR3: CSGKAGQMNTEAFF
DNA: TGCAGCGGAAAAGCTGGACAGATGAACACTGAAGCTTTCTTT

D: TRBD1
V: TRBV7-2
J: TRBJ1-3
size: NA
CDR3: CASSIGTVLGNTIYF
DNA: TGTGCCAGCAGCATCGGGACAGTACTCGGAAACACCATATATTTT

D: TRBD2
V: TRBV5-1
J: TRBJ2-5
size: NA
CDR3: CASSRGLAGEGETQYF
DNA: TGCGCCAGCAGCCGTGGACTAGCGGGAGAAGGAGAGACCCAGTACTTC

D: TRBD2
V: TRBV19
J: TRBJ2-3
size: few
CDR3: CASTDGGAGTDTQYF
DNA: TGTGCCAGTACCGACGGGGGGGCGGGGACAGATACGCAGTATTTT

D: NA
V: TRBV7-9
J: TRBJ2-2
size: NA
CDR3: CASSESSGELFF
DNA: TGTGCCAGCAGCGAAAGCTCCGGGGAGCTGTTTTTT

D: NA
V: TRBV6-5
J: TRBJ1-1
size: NA
CDR3: CASSYSRGTGTEAFF
DNA: TGTGCCAGCAGTTACTCAAGGGGGACCGGCACTGAAGCTTTCTTT

D: NA
V: TRBV2
J: TRBJ2-5
size: NA
CDR3: CASGGAGETQYF
DNA: TGTGCCAGCGGGGGGGCTGGGGAGACCCAGTACTTC

D: NA
V: TRBV29-1
J: TRBJ1-3
size: NA
CDR3: CSVEDRGNTIYF
DNA: TGCAGCGTTGAAGATCGGGGAAACACCATATATTTT

D: NA
V: TRBV6-5
J: TRBJ1-2
size: NA
CDR3: CASSYSTGVYGYTF
DNA: TGTGCCAGCAGTTACTCGACGGGTGTCTATGGCTACACCTTC

D: TRBD1
V: TRBV30
J: TRBJ2-3
size: NA
CDR3: CAWGQDDTQYF
DNA: TGTGCCTGGGGACAGGACGATACGCAGTATTTT

D: NA
V: TRBV29-1
J: TRBJ1-3
size: NA
CDR3: CSVVPVSGNTIYF
DNA: TGCAGCGTTGTGCCAGTCTCTGGAAACACCATATATTTT

D: TRBD2
V: TRBV28
J: TRBJ2-2
size: NA
CDR3: CASSPAGLAGGRGTGELFF
DNA: TGTGCCAGCAGTCCGGCGGGACTAGCGGGGGGGCGGGGCACCGGGGAGCTGTTTTTT

D: NA
V: TRBV6-5
J: TRBJ1-2
size: NA
CDR3: CASTSGEGRSGYTF
DNA: TGTGCCAGCACCTCGGGGGAGGGGCGTTCGGGCTACACCTTC

D: TRBD1
V: TRBV5-1
J: TRBJ2-5
size: NA
CDR3: CASSPTPGQGIQETQYF
DNA: TGCGCCAGCAGCCCGACCCCGGGACAGGGGATCCAAGAGACCCAGTACTTC

D: TRBD2
V: TRBV23-1
J: TRBJ2-5
size: NA
CDR3: CASSPTSGRYQETQYF
DNA: TGCGCCAGCAGCCCAACTAGCGGGAGGTACCAAGAGACCCAGTACTTC

D: NA
V: TRBV20-1
J: TRBJ2-7
size: NA
CDR3: CSARVSYEQYF
DNA: TGCAGTGCGCGCGTAAGCTACGAGCAGTACTTC

D: NA
V: TRBV30
J: TRBJ1-1
size: NA
CDR3: CAWSRDLGETEAFF
DNA: TGTGCCTGGAGCCGAGATCTAGGGGAAACTGAAGCTTTCTTT

D: NA
V: TRBV6-5
J: TRBJ1-2
size: NA
CDR3: CASSYGAGGYGYTF
DNA: TGTGCCAGCAGTTACGGAGCTGGAGGCTATGGCTACACCTTC

D: TRBD2
V: TRBV29-1
J: TRBJ2-2
size: NA
CDR3: CSVEVLAGQELFF
DNA: TGCAGCGTTGAAGTCCTAGCGGGGCAAGAGCTGTTTTTT

D: TRBD1
V: TRBV7-2
J: TRBJ1-3
size: NA
CDR3: CASSKGQGSSGNTIYF
DNA: TGTGCCAGCAGCAAGGGACAGGGGAGCTCTGGAAACACCATATATTTT

D: TRBD2
V: TRBV5-1
J: TRBJ2-3
size: NA
CDR3: CASSLAVTSGGLSFTDTQYF
DNA: TGCGCCAGCAGCTTGGCCGTCACTAGCGGGGGGCTGTCTTTCACAGATACGCAGTATTTT

D: NA
V: TRBV20-1
J: TRBJ1-3
size: NA
CDR3: CSARVANTIYF
DNA: TGCAGTGCTAGAGTGGCCAACACCATATATTTT

D: TRBD2
V: TRBV4-1
J: TRBJ2-1
size: NA
CDR3: CASSEVERGVEQFF
DNA: TGCGCCAGCAGCGAGGTAGAGCGGGGGGTTGAGCAGTTCTTC

D: TRBD1
V: TRBV11-2
J: TRBJ1-3
size: NA
CDR3: CASSYGQGFSGNTIYF
DNA: TGTGCCAGCAGCTACGGACAGGGCTTCTCTGGAAACACCATATATTTT

D: TRBD1
V: TRBV29-1
J: TRBJ2-1
size: few
CDR3: CSGVWTGEFF
DNA: TGCAGCGGGGTCTGGACAGGGGAGTTCTTC

D: NA
V: TRBV4-1
J: TRBJ1-5
size: NA
CDR3: CASKSPYPFTGSNQPQHF
DNA: TGCGCCAGCAAGTCTCCCTACCCCTTTACAGGTAGCAATCAGCCCCAGCATTTT

D: NA
V: TRBV7-2
J: TRBJ2-3
size: NA
CDR3: CASSLRTDTQYF
DNA: TGTGCCAGCAGCCTCCGCACAGATACGCAGTATTTT